A single sample is the source of the 22 T cell receptor beta chains below, sequenced in a study of T cell responses to AZD1222 COVID-19 vaccine. Data came from immunoSEQ multiplex PCR; TCRdb stores just in-frame clones and leaves some out. The sample holds about 200,000 clones, about 92% seen once. This sample comprised peripheral blood, obtained on day 0 of MenACWY control vaccination. Receptor source: an adult in good health.

This chain joins TRBV11-2 and TRBJ1-3, with D unclear. CDR3 length: 20 amino acids. V lost 0 bases and J lost 0, with 21 bases in between. The germline CDR1 and CDR2 sequences are SGHAT and FQNNGV. The CDR3 spells CASSLDGRNTVPLSGNTIYF. The CDR3 DNA sequence: TGTGCCAGCAGCTTAGATGGCCGGAATACCGTTCCGCTCTCTGGAAACACCATATATTTT.

The CDR3 loop is CASSTPTSQAFF. The CDR3 DNA reads as TGCGCCAGCAGCACACCGACATCCCAAGCTTTCTTT. This chain joins TRBV5-1 and TRBJ1-1; D ambiguous. This CDR3 comprises 12 residues. The ends were cut back, 4 bases at V and 9 bases at J, with 13 bases in the middle. Looked up from germline, CDR1 is SGHRS and CDR2 is YFSETQ.

The CDR3 is CASSQTTGTSGNTF. CDR3 sequence (DNA): TGCGCCAGCAGCCAGACGACAGGGACCTCTGGAAACACCTTC. V usage is TRBV5-1 and J usage is TRBJ1-2; 7 bases are a match to TRBD1. This CDR3 is 14 amino acids long. The junction had 15 bases not matched to a gene; V was cut back by 4 bases and J by 12 bases. Germline loops: CDR1 SGHRS, CDR2 YFSETQ. Complete variable domain (other parts from reference TRBV5-1 and TRBJ1-2): KAGVTQTPRYLIKTRGQQVTLSCSPISGHRSVSWYQQTPGQGLQFLFEYFSETQRNKGNFPGRFSGRQFSNSRSEMNVSTLELGDSALYLCASSQTTGTSGNTFGSGTRLTVV.

This sequence joins TRBV18 and TRBJ1-5; 8 bases align to TRBD1. The CDR3 has 18 amino acids. J was trimmed by 0 bases and V by 3 bases; bases with no gene match: 10. CDR1 is KGHSH, CDR2 LQKENI, per germline. The DNA for the CDR3 is TGTGCCAGCTCACCCCGCCCGGACAGGGAAAATAGCAATCAGCCCCAGCATTTT. This sequence encodes CASSPRPDRENSNQPQHF.

Here the CDR3 DNA reads TGTGCCAGCAGTTATAGAAGGACAGGGGTAGGATCACCCCTCCACTTT. This encodes CASSYRRTGVGSPLHF. The chain recombines TRBV6-5 with TRBJ1-6; 9 nucleotides line up with TRBD1. The CDR3 has 16 residues. In germline, CDR1 is MNHEY, CDR2 SVGAGI. V lost 3 bases and J lost 10; bases outside the gene matches: 10.

The chain is built from TRBV25-1 and TRBJ1-5; TRBD1 might be the D (5 bases). CDR3 length equals 12 residues. V was clipped by 6 bases and J by 4 bases, with 7 bases between them. Germline V gives CDR1 MGHDK, CDR2 SYGVNS. The CDR3 here is CASRQGNQPQHF. The CDR3 DNA reads as TGTGCCAGCAGGCAGGGAAATCAGCCCCAGCATTTT.

The chain couples TRBV7-9 to TRBJ1-2; 9 bases map to TRBD1. CDR1 is SEHNR and CDR2 is FQNEAQ in the germline V gene (reference sequence). This CDR3 spans 17 amino acids. Trimming took 5 bases from V and 0 from J; bases not matched to a gene: 10. The CDR3 loop is CASSTTGTGLSNYGYTF. The CDR3 DNA sequence: TGTGCCAGCAGCACCACCGGGACAGGGTTATCTAACTATGGCTACACCTTC.

This rearrangement joins TRBV28 to TRBJ2-5, with 9 bases fitting TRBD1. Germline V gene data show CDR1 as MDHEN and CDR2 as SYDVKM. This CDR3 comprises 15 residues. The J segment lost 5 bases and the V segment lost 5 bases, leaving 9 bases of the junction unmatched. The CDR3 reads CASSGGTGLRETQYF. CDR3 DNA: TGTGCCAGCAGTGGAGGGACAGGGCTGAGGGAGACCCAGTACTTC. The full variable domain, its missing parts supplied by reference TRBV28 and TRBJ2-5, is DVKVTQSSRYLVKRTGEKVFLECVQDMDHENMFWYRQDPGLGLRLIYFSYDVKMKEKGDIPEGYSVSREKKERFSLILESASTNQTSMYLCASSGGTGLRETQYFGPGTRLLVL.

The J gene is TRBJ1-2, the V gene TRBV30, with no clear D. V was cut by 0 bases and J by 7 bases, with 12 bases left in between. This CDR3 region has 13 residues. CDR1 is GTSNPN, CDR2 SVGIG, per germline (reference sequence). CDR3 DNA: TGTGCCTGGAGTGTTGGGCGGGCTGCTGGCTACACCTTC. Translated: CAWSVGRAAGYTF.

On this clone: The sample has other DNA sequences that encode this CDR3 too. The V call is TRBV7-8, the J call TRBJ2-7; no clear D gene. Trimming pared 0 bases from V and 5 bases from J, leaving 2 bases between. This CDR3 spans 11 amino acids. The V gene's germline CDR1 is SGHVS and CDR2 FQNEAQ. The CDR3 nucleotides are TGTGCCAGCAGCTTAGCGCACGAGCAGTACTTC. It is translated as CASSLAHEQYF.

This clone was observed once. This rearrangement joins TRBV10-3 to TRBJ1-2; no clear D. This CDR3 is built from 12 residues. Germline CDR1 ENHRY, CDR2 SYGVKD. Trimming removed 8 bases from V and 4 bases from J, with 11 bases in between. The CDR3 coding sequence is TGTGCCATCTCGGACGGAACCTATGGCTACACCTTC. Translating it yields CAISDGTYGYTF.

This clone has only one observation. The J gene is TRBJ1-2, the V gene TRBV19, with a tentative D call TRBD1 (6 bases). Germline V gene lookup returns CDR1 LNHDA and CDR2 SQIVND (reference sequence). With 7 bases removed from V and 4 bases from J, the gap between germline ends came to 25 bases. The CDR3 consists of 17 residues. CDR3 region: CASIQGTGWENSYGYTF. Written as DNA, the CDR3 is TGTGCCAGTATCCAAGGTACAGGGTGGGAGAATAGCTATGGCTACACCTTC.

This chain joins TRBV20-1 and TRBJ2-7; no definite D call. V lost 6 bases and J lost 7, with 13 bases in between. This CDR3 spans 11 amino acids. Germline loops: CDR1 DFQATT, CDR2 SNEGSKA (reference sequence). DNA of the CDR3: TGCAGTGCAAAAGAAGATTGGGAGCAGTACTTC. This codes for CSAKEDWEQYF.

The V call is TRBV9, the J call TRBJ2-2; D gene unclear. V lost 0 bases, J lost 2 bases, and 14 bases lay in between. CDR1 and CDR2 (germline): SGDLS, YYNGEE. This CDR3 comprises 17 residues. The CDR3 protein is CASSVATWQANTGELFF. As DNA, the CDR3 is TGTGCCAGCAGCGTAGCTACGTGGCAGGCCAACACCGGGGAGCTGTTTTTT.

V gene TRBV10-3 combines with J gene TRBJ1-1; possible D gene TRBD1, 5 bases. There are 14 residues in the CDR3. CDR1 and CDR2 (germline): ENHRY, SYGVKD. Deletions cut 6 bases from V and 1 base from J, with 12 bases between. The CDR3 region has the DNA TGTGCCATCAGGCGGGACGGATCGAACACTGAAGCTTTCTTT. Amino acid sequence: CAIRRDGSNTEAFF.

CDR3 nucleotide sequence: TGTGCCAGCAGCCCGAGAAGCAATCAGCCCCAGCATTTT. Amino acid sequence: CASSPRSNQPQHF. The J gene is TRBJ1-5, the V gene TRBV6-2 or TRBV6-3; D is unclear. This CDR3 has 13 residues. Trimming cost V 6 bases and J 1 base, with 7 bases left between them. The germline V gene encodes CDR1 MNHEY and CDR2 SVGEGT.

For the CDR3, the DNA is TGTGCCAGCAGTTACGGGGGGCAAGGATCACCCCTCCACTTT. This translates into CASSYGGQGSPLHF. The chain carries TRBV6-6 and TRBJ1-6; D perhaps matches TRBD1 (6 bases). The CDR3 consists of 14 residues. In germline, CDR1 is MNHNY, CDR2 SVGAGI (reference sequence). Trimming pared 2 bases from V and 10 bases from J, leaving 12 bases between.

The CDR3 DNA sequence: TGCGCCAGCTCCACTTTCCCAAGCTCCTACAATGAGCAGTTCTTC. Residues: CASSTFPSSYNEQFF. The genes are TRBV10-2 and TRBJ2-1, with D unresolved. CDR3 length: 15 residues. Per the germline V gene, CDR1 is WSHSY and CDR2 is SAAADI. Trimming left V 8 bases short and J 0 bases short, with 14 bases between.

This chain joins TRBV29-1 and TRBJ1-2, with D perhaps TRBD1 (5 bases). The CDR3 length is 11 residues. Deletions cut 7 bases from V and 4 bases from J, with 10 bases between. Germline V gene data show CDR1 as SQVTM and CDR2 as ANQGSEA. The CDR3 protein is CSAGGVYGYTF. The CDR3 DNA sequence: TGCAGCGCTGGGGGGGTCTATGGCTACACCTTC.

The V call is TRBV2, the J call TRBJ2-5; D possibly corresponds to TRBD2 (6 bases). This CDR3 has 11 residues. Between the trimmed V and J ends, which lost 5 bases and 5 bases, there was a span of 6 bases. Germline V gene sequence: CDR1 SNHLY, CDR2 FYNNEI. CDR3 bases: TGTGCCAGCAGTCGGGGGGAGACCCAGTACTTC. Translating it yields CASSRGETQYF.

This sequence joins TRBV6-2 or TRBV6-3 and TRBJ1-5; D is uncertain. Deletions cut 4 bases from V and 3 bases from J, with 7 bases between. The germline CDR1 and CDR2 sequences are MNHEY and SVGEGT. The CDR3 covers 13 residues. CDR3 nucleotides: TGTGCCAGCAGTTCCCAACTCAATCAGCCCCAGCATTTT. Protein sequence: CASSSQLNQPQHF.

The chain couples TRBV28 to TRBJ1-4; D is unresolved. The CDR3 spans 13 residues. Germline CDR1 reads MDHEN; CDR2 reads SYDVKM. V dropped 8 bases and J dropped 8 bases, with 15 bases sitting between them. The CDR3 region has the DNA TGTGCCAGCCTTTCCCGCGGCGGCGAAAAACTGTTTTTT. This sequence encodes CASLSRGGEKLFF.